The 4 T cell receptor beta chains below were found in one sample sequenced in a study of blood T cell repertoires in COVID-19. Generated by immunoSEQ multiplex PCR, the TCRdb table keeps only in-frame clones and is missing some. The data show 130,000 or so clones, about 86% seen once. Sequenced: peripheral blood. These receptors all stem from a woman aged 55 to 70 with acute or convalescent COVID-19.

The chain carries TRBV6-4 and TRBJ2-2; D is undetermined. CDR1 and CDR2 from the germline V gene are MRHNA and SNTAGT. The CDR3 runs 13 residues. V was shortened by 3 bases and J by 2 bases, with 4 bases between the two germline ends. The DNA for the CDR3 is TGTGCCAGCAGTGAGAGTAACACCGGGGAGCTGTTTTTT. Protein sequence: CASSESNTGELFF.

The genes are TRBV5-1 and TRBJ2-7; 14 positions match TRBD2. Germline lookup yields CDR1 SGHRS and CDR2 YFSETQ. The V gene end was trimmed by 0 bases and the J gene end by 5 bases; junction bases not matched to a gene: 4. CDR3 length equals 16 residues. The chain's CDR3 is CASSLERTSGGNEQYF. CDR3 sequence (DNA): TGCGCCAGCAGCTTGGAAAGGACTAGCGGGGGGAACGAGCAGTACTTC.

This chain links TRBV11-2 with TRBJ1-1, with D uncertain. The V gene's germline CDR1 is SGHAT and CDR2 FQNNGV. V was cut by 5 bases and J by 2 bases, with 3 bases left in between. The CDR3 is 11 amino acids. The CDR3 DNA is TGTGCCAGCAGCACAAACACTGAAGCTTTCTTT. Translating it yields CASSTNTEAFF.

The V call is TRBV18, the J call TRBJ1-5; the D is unclear. Between the trimmed V and J ends, which lost 1 base and 0 bases, there was a span of 10 bases. Germline CDR1 reads KGHSH; CDR2 reads LQKENI. This CDR3 is 16 amino acids long. CDR3 sequence reads: CASSPRTVYSNQPQHF. DNA of the CDR3: TGTGCCAGCTCACCACGAACTGTATATAGCAATCAGCCCCAGCATTTT.